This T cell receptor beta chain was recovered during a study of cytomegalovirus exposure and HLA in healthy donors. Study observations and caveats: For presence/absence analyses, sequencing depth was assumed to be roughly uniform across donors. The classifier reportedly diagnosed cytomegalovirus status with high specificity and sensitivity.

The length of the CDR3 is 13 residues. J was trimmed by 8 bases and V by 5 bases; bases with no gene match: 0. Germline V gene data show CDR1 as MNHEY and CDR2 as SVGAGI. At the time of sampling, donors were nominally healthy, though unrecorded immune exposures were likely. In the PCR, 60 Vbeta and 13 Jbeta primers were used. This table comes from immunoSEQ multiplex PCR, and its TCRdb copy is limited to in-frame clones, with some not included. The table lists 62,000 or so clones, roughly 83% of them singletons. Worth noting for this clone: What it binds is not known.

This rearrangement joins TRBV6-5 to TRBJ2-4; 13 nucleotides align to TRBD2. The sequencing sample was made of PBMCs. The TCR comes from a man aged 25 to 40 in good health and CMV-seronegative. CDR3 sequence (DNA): TGTGCCAGCAGTGGACTAGCGGGGGACATTCAGTACTTC. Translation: CASSGLAGDIQYF.